Sequencing of this T cell receptor (beta chain) was carried out in a study of CD8 T cells in Susac syndrome. The CDR3 contains 13 residues. The J segment lost 8 bases and the V segment lost 7 bases, leaving 9 bases of the junction unmatched. RNA, at roughly 0.45 to 1 ug, was reverse transcribed with random hexamers. TCRdb ran MiXCR on the immunoSEQ multiplex PCR reads and lists one entry per CDR3 protein. Of approximately 110,000 distinct CDR3 sequences listed, about 92% are singletons. Sequenced: CD8+ T cells from PBMCs. The rearrangement joins TRBV12-3 or TRBV12-4 to TRBJ1-2, with TRBD1 matching 8 bases. The origin of this receptor is a human donor with multiple sclerosis. Written as DNA, the CDR3 is TGTGCCAGCACCCCGGACAGGGAAGAAGGCTACACCTTC. Its translation is CASTPDREEGYTF.